A selection of T cell receptor beta chains follows, all from one sample in a study of shared clonotypes between healthy human individuals. TCRdb's copy holds only in-frame clones and misses some; the assay was immunoSEQ multiplex PCR. The table lists about half a million clones, around 79% of them singletons. The specimen was PBMCs. Receptor source: a woman aged 40 to 49 in good health. Some clones in this sample may be carry-over from other donors' samples. CDR3s leave out the opening cysteine and the closing phenylalanine or tryptophan. A D gene is named only where the DNA matches it firmly. Clone size is given for some rows only: seen once, a few or many times, or a class if the clone is expanded.

j_call	v_call	clone_size	d_call	cdr3_aa
TRBJ2-7	TRBV11-2	once	NA	ASSLGGARYEQY
TRBJ2-5	TRBV7-9	once	TRBD2	ASSPGLAGVFETQY
TRBJ2-5	TRBV15	NA	TRBD2	ATSRGGASGTQETQY
TRBJ2-5	TRBV7-2	NA	TRBD2	ASSHRLAGWEGETQY
TRBJ2-7	TRBV2	NA	NA	ASSELITTQGKQY
TRBJ1-3	TRBV19	NA	NA	ASSFSGNTIY
TRBJ2-2	TRBV7-3	NA	NA	ASSPPDRELF
TRBJ1-2	TRBV30	once	NA	AWSGQTLNYGYT
TRBJ1-1	TRBV11-1	NA	TRBD1	ASSYEGQGATEAF
TRBJ2-7	TRBV11-2	NA	NA	ASSGTYEQY
TRBJ2-3	TRBV6-1	NA	TRBD2	ASATSGRTDTQY
TRBJ2-7	TRBV7-3	NA	NA	ASSLRKSYEQY
TRBJ2-1	TRBV30	few	TRBD2	AWSDSGRSPNEQF
TRBJ1-1	TRBV6-5	many	NA	ATVRNIPPEAF
TRBJ2-5	TRBV5-4	NA	NA	ASSLDLSRQETQY
TRBJ1-2	TRBV18	NA	NA	ASSPTVIDRSYGYT